A selection of T cell receptor beta chains follows, all from one sample in a study of memory CD4+ T cells and cytomegalovirus serostatus. Method: immunoSEQ multiplex PCR; TCRdb's copy keeps in-frame clones and lacks some. The sample holds under 100,000 clones, less than 90% seen once. Sequenced: memory CD4+ T cells from blood. These receptor sequences come from an adult in good health and CMV-seronegative. Each CDR3 is given with its conserved first and last residue. D genes are given only for firm matches. Clone size is given for some rows only: seen once, a few or many times, or a class if the clone is expanded.

TGTGCCAGTAGTCGGACAGCAAGCTCCTACAATGAGCAGTTCTTC CASSRTASSYNEQFF once TRBJ2-1 - 15 TRBV19
TGTGCCAGCACCCGAGGAAACTATGGCTACACCTTC CASTRGNYGYTF - TRBJ1-2 - 12 TRBV7-9
TGTGCCAGCAGCTTAGGGGGAGGGGAGACTGAAGCTTTCTTT CASSLGGGETEAFF - TRBJ1-1 - 14 TRBV7-9
TGTGCCAGTATGCGGAGCTCCTATAATTCACCCCTCCACTTT CASMRSSYNSPLHF - TRBJ1-6 - 14 TRBV19
TGTGCCAGCAGCCCCTCGACGTGGACCTACGAGCAGTACTTC CASSPSTWTYEQYF - TRBJ2-7 - 14 TRBV6-6
TGTGCCAGCGGGGGGCATAGCACAGATACGCAGTATTTT CASGGHSTDTQYF - TRBJ2-3 - 13 TRBV9
TGTGCCAGCAGTCGACAGGGCCAGCGGGAGCTGTTTTTT CASSRQGQRELFF - TRBJ2-2 TRBD1 13 TRBV2
TGTGCCTGGAGTGTATTGGGGAAGGAATCACCCCTCCACTTT CAWSVLGKESPLHF - TRBJ1-6 - 14 TRBV30
TGTGCCAGCAGTGAAGGTACGGGGGGTCCCTCCTACAATGAGCAGTTCTTC CASSEGTGGPSYNEQFF - TRBJ2-1 TRBD2 17 TRBV6-1
TGTGCCAGCAGACCAAGGGGGAGTGGAAGCAATCAGCCCCAGCATTTT CASRPRGSGSNQPQHF - TRBJ1-5 - 16 TRBV18
TGTGCCAGTAGCGCACCGGGTTACAACTATGGCTACACCTTC CASSAPGYNYGYTF - TRBJ1-2 - 14 TRBV19
TGTGCCAGCAGCCCGCTGGCCAGGGGGCAAGAAAAACTGTTTTTT CASSPLARGQEKLFF - TRBJ1-4 TRBD1 15 TRBV7-9
TGTGCCAGCAGCCGGGACAGGGGTTATTATGGCTACACCTTC CASSRDRGYYGYTF - TRBJ1-2 TRBD1 14 TRBV6-5
TGTGCCAGTAGTCGGGACACCGGGGAGCTGTTTTTT CASSRDTGELFF - TRBJ2-2 - 12 TRBV19
TGTGCCAGCACCCTAGAGGTGCGTCAGCCCCAGCATTTT CASTLEVRQPQHF - TRBJ1-5 - 13 TRBV6-1
TGTGCCAGCAAAACCACTAGCGGGGGATCGCAGTTCTTC CASKTTSGGSQFF - TRBJ2-1 TRBD2 13 TRBV6-1
TGTGCCAGCAGCTTAGGACTAGAAAACCACTACGAGCAGTACTTC CASSLGLENHYEQYF - TRBJ2-7 TRBD2 15 TRBV5-4
TGTGCCAGCAGCTTAACGGCGTTTAGTGGGACAGCAGCTTTCTTT CASSLTAFSGTAAFF - TRBJ1-1 TRBD1 15 TRBV7-3
TGTGCCAGCAGCTTGGTGACGAGAGGGCTCACCGGGGAGCTGTTTTTT CASSLVTRGLTGELFF once TRBJ2-2 - 16 TRBV7-6
TGTGCCAGCAGCCAAGACCAAGGCGGGGGTCATAAAGATGAGCAGTTCTTC CASSQDQGGGHKDEQFF - TRBJ2-1 TRBD2 17 TRBV4-2
TGTGCCAGCAGTGACGGGGACAGCTTTAACACTGAAGCTTTCTTT CASSDGDSFNTEAFF - TRBJ1-1 TRBD1 15 TRBV6-1
TGTGCCAGTAACCCTCTGCCAGGCACAACTAATGAAAAACTGTTTTTT CASNPLPGTTNEKLFF - TRBJ1-4 - 16 TRBV19
TGCGCCAGCAGCCAAGAGGGGCAGGGCTCCTACGAGCAGTACTTC CASSQEGQGSYEQYF - TRBJ2-7 - 15 TRBV4-1
TGTGCCAGCAGCTTAATTACCAGGGGTCGGCCCGGGGAGCTGTTTTTT CASSLITRGRPGELFF - TRBJ2-2 - 16 TRBV7-3
TGTGCCAGTAGTATAGGGCGGAACACTGAAGCTTTCTTT CASSIGRNTEAFF once TRBJ1-1 - 13 TRBV19
TGTGCCAGCAGATTAGTGGGGGGCACTGAAGCTTTCTTT CASRLVGGTEAFF - TRBJ1-1 - 13 TRBV7-9
TGTGCCAGCAGCTTAGAACGGACTGGGGAAGCTTTCTTT CASSLERTGEAFF - TRBJ1-1 - 13 TRBV11-2
TGTGCCAGCAGCCTACAGGAGAACACTGAAGCTTTCTTT CASSLQENTEAFF - TRBJ1-1 - 13 TRBV14
TGCGCCAGCAGCTTGGAGGGCCGACAGGACCCTGGAAACACCATATATTTT CASSLEGRQDPGNTIYF - TRBJ1-3 - 17 TRBV5-1
TGTGCCAGCAGCCCCCACAGAGTTAACACTGAAGCTTTCTTT CASSPHRVNTEAFF - TRBJ1-1 - 14 TRBV28
TGTGCCATCAGTGACGGGCAGGGGGCCGGGAGGCCCCAGCATTTT CAISDGQGAGRPQHF - TRBJ1-5 TRBD1 15 TRBV10-3
TGTGCCAGCAGTGACTACAGCCCTGGGGCCAACGTCCTGACTTTC CASSDYSPGANVLTF once TRBJ2-6 - 15 TRBV2
TGTGCCAGCAGTGAAGCCGGCGGGGGGCTCACAGATACGCAGTATTTT CASSEAGGGLTDTQYF - TRBJ2-3 TRBD2 16 TRBV2
TGTGCCATCAGCCCACAGGGTGCAGATACGCAGTATTTT CAISPQGADTQYF once TRBJ2-3 - 13 TRBV10-3
TGTGCCAGCAGCCGCCTTATGGGGGACGCTAACTATGGCTACACCTTC CASSRLMGDANYGYTF - TRBJ1-2 - 16 TRBV28
TGTGCCAGTAGTCCGGAAGGACAGGGGGCGCGGGAGACCCAGTACTTC CASSPEGQGARETQYF - TRBJ2-5 TRBD1 16 TRBV19